The 31 T cell receptor beta chains presented below share a single source sample, sequenced in a study of T cell repertoires in cytomegalovirus infection. In TCRdb, the reads were re-called with MiXCR into one record per CDR3 protein. The data contain roughly 640,000 distinct CDR3 sequences, about 24% of them singletons. The sequencing input was CD8+ T cells from PBMCs. Receptor source: a human donor in good health (CMV status not recorded). Some clones in this sample may be carry-over from other donors' samples.

This clonotype has just a few counts. V and J are TRBV6-5 and TRBJ2-5; D may correspond to TRBD1 or TRBD2 (6 bases each). Trimming removed 6 bases at V and 5 bases at J, with 19 bases between. This CDR3 has 15 residues. Looked up from germline, CDR1 is MNHEY and CDR2 is SVGAGI. The CDR3 region is CASRRSWGAWETQYF. Here the CDR3 DNA reads TGTGCCAGCAGAAGAAGTTGGGGGGCCTGGGAGACCCAGTACTTC.

V is TRBV29-1 and J is TRBJ2-2; D may be TRBD1 (5 bases). The CDR3 is 15 residues long. Trimming left V 6 bases short and J 1 base short, with 15 bases between. Germline V lookup: CDR1 SQVTM, CDR2 ANQGSEA. CDR3 in amino acids: CSVAGGTGNTGELFF. The CDR3 coding sequence is TGCAGCGTGGCAGGCGGAACAGGGAACACCGGGGAGCTGTTTTTT.

The CDR3 reads CASSLPRLYQWKQFF. In DNA form, the CDR3 reads TGTGCCAGCAGTTTACCCAGGTTATACCAATGGAAGCAGTTCTTC. The V call is TRBV28, the J call TRBJ2-1; D is unresolved. CDR1 MDHEN and CDR2 SYDVKM come from the germline V gene. The CDR3 runs 15 residues. V gave up 2 bases and J gave up 11 bases, with 19 bases separating them.

The V call is TRBV6-1, the J call TRBJ2-5; 11 bases are shared with TRBD2. Germline V gene lookup returns CDR1 MNHNS and CDR2 SASEGT. This CDR3 region has 15 residues. The J segment lost 2 bases and the V segment lost 4 bases, leaving 3 bases of the junction unmatched. CDR3 loop: CASSGASGGQETQYF. The CDR3 DNA sequence: TGTGCCAGCAGTGGAGCTAGCGGGGGGCAAGAGACCCAGTACTTC.

This clonotype was detected many times. The chain uses TRBV7-9 and TRBJ2-2; no clear D. Trimming pared 5 bases from V and 5 bases from J, leaving 6 bases between. Germline-derived CDR1 and CDR2 are SEHNR and FQNEAQ (reference sequence). CDR3 size: 12 residues. CDR3: CASSQGTGELFF. The CDR3 DNA reads as TGTGCCAGCAGCCAAGGGACCGGGGAGCTGTTTTTT.

In this sample, this clonotype turned up many times. This chain joins TRBV7-2 and TRBJ2-3, with D perhaps TRBD2 (6 bases). CDR3 length: 16 residues. Germline loops: CDR1 SGHTA, CDR2 FQGNSA. Trimming removed 2 bases at V and 2 bases at J, with 14 bases between. CDR3 residues: CASSLTKLAPTDTQYF. In DNA, the CDR3 is TGTGCCAGCAGCTTAACGAAACTAGCTCCCACAGATACGCAGTATTTT.

The chain has TRBV12-5 and TRBJ1-2; D ambiguous. The CDR3 contains 12 residues. Germline values: CDR1 LGHNT, CDR2 FRNRAP. Trimming cost V 9 bases and J 7 bases, with 15 bases left between them. Here the CDR3 DNA reads TGTGCTAGAAACCTTCGGGAGGGTGGCTACACCTTC. It yields the protein CARNLREGGYTF.

This clonotype occurred many times. The chain has TRBV7-2 and TRBJ2-7, with D perhaps TRBD1 (6 bases). The length of the CDR3 is 13 residues. Germline-derived CDR1 and CDR2 are SGHTA and FQGNSA. Between the trimmed V and J ends, which lost 8 bases and 3 bases, there was a span of 14 bases. The chain's CDR3 is CASVRDTNYEQYV. The CDR3 DNA reads as TGTGCCAGCGTTCGGGACACAAACTACGAGCAGTACGTC.

The V gene is TRBV28, the J gene TRBJ2-7, with TRBD2 matching over 8 bases. V lost 4 bases, J lost 6 bases, and 8 bases stayed unmatched. CDR3 size: 14 residues. Per germline, CDR1 MDHEN and CDR2 SYDVKM. The CDR3 sequence is CASSYPGGAGEQYV. CDR3 coding DNA: TGTGCCAGCAGTTACCCCGGGGGGGCAGGCGAGCAGTACGTC.

The rearrangement joins TRBV4-1 to TRBJ2-5; tentatively, D is TRBD2 (6 bases). The length of the CDR3 is 16 residues. Germline loops: CDR1 MGHRA, CDR2 YSYEKL. The germline V and J ends were trimmed by 0 bases and 4 bases, with 15 bases remaining between them. The CDR3 sequence is CASSQEIAAPRETQYF. Here the CDR3 DNA reads TGCGCCAGCAGCCAAGAAATAGCGGCTCCTCGAGAGACCCAGTACTTC.

This clonotype was seen a few times. The gene calls are TRBV27 and TRBJ1-2, with 7 bases fitting TRBD1. Per germline, CDR1 MNHEY and CDR2 SMNVEV (reference sequence). Losses at the gene ends were 3 bases for V and 5 bases for J; bases not matched to a gene: 3. The CDR3 runs 13 residues. CDR3 residues: CASSFGQEYGYTF. Here the CDR3 DNA reads TGTGCCAGCAGTTTTGGACAGGAGTATGGCTACACCTTC.

V is TRBV7-9 and J is TRBJ2-5; weak D call: TRBD2 (5 bases). V was shortened by 5 bases and J by 0 bases, with 16 bases between the two germline ends. Per germline, CDR1 SEHNR and CDR2 FQNEAQ (reference sequence). There are 16 residues in the CDR3. In nucleotides, the CDR3 is TGTGCCAGCAGCCCACCCCCCGGGGAGAACCAAGAGACCCAGTACTTC. Its protein product is CASSPPPGENQETQYF. The complete variable domain, with remaining parts taken from reference TRBV7-9 and TRBJ2-5, reads DTGVSQNPRHKITKRGQNVTFRCDPISEHNRLYWYRQTLGQGPEFLTYFQNEAQLEKSRLLSDRFSAERPKGSFSTLEIQRTEQGDSAMYLCASSPPPGENQETQYFGPGTRLLVL.

The chain joins TRBV20-1 to TRBJ2-1; no clear D. CDR3 length: 14 residues. In germline, CDR1 is DFQATT, CDR2 SNEGSKA (reference sequence). V was trimmed by 0 bases and J by 0 bases, leaving 6 bases between them. As DNA, the CDR3 is TGCAGTGCTAGAGATGAGGTCTCCTACAATGAGCAGTTCTTC. Protein product: CSARDEVSYNEQFF.

This clonotype was seen a handful of times. This chain joins TRBV20-1 and TRBJ2-2, with 7 bases aligning to TRBD1. The CDR3 sequence is 15 residues long. Losses at the gene ends were 6 bases for V and 0 bases for J; bases not matched to a gene: 7. Germline V lookup: CDR1 DFQATT, CDR2 SNEGSKA (reference sequence). CDR3 region: CSARRGPSNTGELFF. CDR3 DNA: TGCAGTGCCAGAAGGGGGCCCTCGAACACCGGGGAGCTGTTTTTT.

The rearrangement uses TRBV5-1 and TRBJ1-1, with 8 bases that match TRBD1. Unmatched junction bases numbered 7, after V lost 3 bases and J lost 3 bases. The V gene's germline CDR1 is SGHRS and CDR2 YFSETQ. This CDR3 contains 15 residues. CDR3 coding DNA: TGCGCCAGCAGCTACGCGGGACAGGAGCACACTGAAGCTTTCTTT. It encodes CASSYAGQEHTEAFF.

In DNA form, the CDR3 reads TGTGCCAGCAGCCCCCCGGGAGGGGGCCGGGGTCAAGAGACCCAGTACTTC. As protein: CASSPPGGGRGQETQYF. The chain has TRBV13 and TRBJ2-5; a weak D match, TRBD2 (8 bases). The CDR3 totals 17 residues. V gave up 5 bases and J gave up 2 bases, with 21 bases separating them. The V gene's germline CDR1 is PRHDT and CDR2 FYEKMQ (reference sequence).

Worth noting for this clonotype: A much larger clone lies a single base off, so this may be a read error. This chain connects TRBV10-3 to TRBJ2-1, with D hard to call. The V gene's germline CDR1 is ENHRY and CDR2 SYGVKD. The CDR3 has 14 amino acids. Trimming took 0 bases from V and 4 from J, leaving 7 bases between them. CDR3 sequence: CAISESGRYNEQFF. In nucleotides, the CDR3 is TGTGCCATCAGTGAGTCGGGCAGGTACAATGAGCAGTTCTTC.

The J gene is TRBJ2-3, the V gene TRBV7-9; D perhaps matches TRBD2 (6 bases). V dropped 2 bases and J dropped 4 bases, with 13 bases sitting between them. The length of the CDR3 is 15 residues. CDR1 and CDR2 from the germline V gene are SEHNR and FQNEAQ (reference sequence). In DNA form, the CDR3 reads TGTGCCAGCAGCTTACAAGGCGGGGCCCCAGATACGCAGTATTTT. This encodes CASSLQGGAPDTQYF.

This clonotype was picked up many times. J is TRBJ2-7 and V is TRBV7-6; D call uncertain. Germline V CDR1 and CDR2: SGHVS, FNYEAQ. V lost 1 base, J lost 5 bases, and 9 bases lay in between. The CDR3 consists of 13 residues. This CDR3 is CASSLEHRDEQYF. DNA of the CDR3: TGTGCCAGCAGCTTAGAACACAGAGACGAGCAGTACTTC.

In its sample, this clonotype was seen many times. This chain joins TRBV11-3 and TRBJ2-3; no clear D gene. The CDR3 loop spans 16 amino acids. V was trimmed by 2 bases and J by 3 bases, leaving 15 bases between them. Germline V gene lookup returns CDR1 SGHNT and CDR2 YENEEA. CDR3 region: CASSLRPPEGTDTQYF. For the CDR3, the DNA is TGTGCCAGCAGCTTACGCCCCCCCGAAGGAACAGATACGCAGTATTTT.

This clonotype was detected many times. The chain has TRBV10-3 and TRBJ2-7; 7 bases line up with TRBD1. V gave up 4 bases and J gave up 2 bases; unmatched junction bases: 5. Per the germline V gene, CDR1 is ENHRY and CDR2 is SYGVKD. This CDR3 contains 14 residues. Written as DNA, the CDR3 is TGTGCCATCAGTGGGGACAGACCTACCTACGAGCAGTACTTC. It is translated as CAISGDRPTYEQYF.

The V and J genes are TRBV10-3 and TRBJ1-6; 7 bases are a match to TRBD1. Trimming removed 10 bases from V and 9 bases from J; junction bases left unmatched: 9. Per germline, CDR1 ENHRY and CDR2 SYGVKD. The CDR3 has 13 amino acids. The CDR3 sequence: CATNDRVGSPLHF. The CDR3, as DNA: TGTGCCACCAACGACAGGGTGGGTTCACCCCTCCACTTT.

Many counts were recorded for this clonotype. One junction end does not reproduce the germline sequence, and a read error may be involved. V and J are TRBV7-7 and TRBJ1-4; no clear D gene. The germline V gene encodes CDR1 SSHAT and CDR2 FNYEAQ (reference sequence). CDR3 size: 15 residues. The CDR3 nucleotides are TGTGCTAGCAGCTTAGCGCTCGGCCAGAATGAAAAACTGTTTTTT. This gives the protein CASSLALGQNEKLFF.

The chain uses TRBV6-6 and TRBJ2-7; no reliable D call. This CDR3 has 14 amino acids. Germline loops: CDR1 MNHNY, CDR2 SVGAGI (reference sequence). The ends were cut back, 7 bases at V and 6 bases at J, with 19 bases in the middle. The CDR3 loop reads CASTQPGPPSEQYV. The CDR3 DNA is TGTGCCAGCACCCAGCCCGGGCCCCCTTCCGAGCAGTACGTC.

The CDR3 region has the DNA TGTGCCAGCAGCTGGGACAGTAAGAACACCGGGGAGCTGTTTTTT. Translated: CASSWDSKNTGELFF. The gene calls are TRBV6-1 and TRBJ2-2; TRBD1 matches 7 bases. Germline CDR1 is MNHNS and CDR2 is SASEGT. V dropped 6 bases and J dropped 1; count of bases not matched to a gene: 5. The CDR3 length is 15 residues.

About this clonotype itself: A much bigger clone sits one base away, suggesting this may be a read error. The chain is built from TRBV7-8 and TRBJ2-5; D may be TRBD2 (5 bases). This CDR3 contains 16 residues. V was clipped by 5 bases and J by 2 bases, with 18 bases between them. Germline loops: CDR1 SGHVS, CDR2 FQNEAQ. In DNA form, the CDR3 reads TGTGCCAGCAGCATCAGAGGGCCCTCCATACAAGAGACCCAGTACTTC. This codes for CASSIRGPSIQETQYF.

This clonotype was seen a few times. V gene TRBV30 combines with J gene TRBJ1-1, with D hard to call. Trimming removed 0 bases from V and 5 bases from J, with 16 bases in between. The germline V gene has CDR1 GTSNPN and CDR2 SVGIG (reference sequence). CDR3 size: 15 residues. In DNA form, the CDR3 reads TGTGCCTGGAGTGTACGGTGCCGGGGTTGGACTGAAGCTTTCTTT. Translation gives CAWSVRCRGWTEAFF.

The chain is built from TRBV14 and TRBJ2-7, with no clear D. V lost 0 bases and J lost 1, with 16 bases in between. From germline, CDR1 is SGHDN and CDR2 FVKESK. The CDR3 loop spans 17 amino acids. CDR3 DNA: TGTGCCAGCAGCCAAGAAGGATTGGGTGCGTTTTCCTACGAGCAGTACTTC. Amino acids: CASSQEGLGAFSYEQYF.

The sample holds many counts of this clonotype. This chain uses TRBV6-4 with TRBJ1-5, with 9 bases fitting TRBD1. Germline V gene sequence: CDR1 MRHNA, CDR2 SNTAGT. CDR3 length: 16 amino acids. V lost 1 base, J lost 6 bases, and 7 bases stayed unmatched. CDR3 amino acids: CASSDLQGAKGQPQHF. The DNA for the CDR3 is TGTGCCAGCAGTGACTTACAGGGGGCTAAGGGTCAGCCCCAGCATTTT.

The chain employs TRBV28 and TRBJ1-4; D is uncertain. The CDR3 has 13 residues. Germline V gives CDR1 MDHEN, CDR2 SYDVKM. V was clipped by 10 bases and J by 8 bases, with 17 bases between them. This CDR3 reads CATGRPAGEKLFF. The CDR3 bases are TGTGCCACCGGACGTCCGGCGGGGGAAAAACTGTTTTTT. The complete variable domain, with remaining parts taken from reference TRBV28 and TRBJ1-4, reads DVKVTQSSRYLVKRTGEKVFLECVQDMDHENMFWYRQDPGLGLRLIYFSYDVKMKEKGDIPEGYSVSREKKERFSLILESASTNQTSMYLCATGRPAGEKLFFGSGTQLSVL.

The chain has TRBV7-9 and TRBJ2-4, with a possible D match to TRBD2 (6 bases). CDR3 length equals 15 residues. V gave up 4 bases and J gave up 1 base, with 11 bases separating them. Germline V lookup: CDR1 SEHNR, CDR2 FQNEAQ (reference sequence). CDR3 sequence reads: CASSSGEVAKNIQYF. CDR3 in DNA: TGTGCCAGCAGCTCCGGGGAGGTGGCCAAAAACATTCAGTACTTC. The full variable domain, rest sourced from reference TRBV7-9 and TRBJ2-4, is DTGVSQNPRHKITKRGQNVTFRCDPISEHNRLYWYRQTLGQGPEFLTYFQNEAQLEKSRLLSDRFSAERPKGSFSTLEIQRTEQGDSAMYLCASSSGEVAKNIQYFGAGTRLSVL.